The next 20 T cell receptor beta chains were all read from a single sample in a study of cytomegalovirus exposure and HLA in healthy donors. The PCR ran on 60 Vbeta and 13 Jbeta primers. Sequenced by immunoSEQ multiplex PCR; TCRdb stores in-frame clones only, minus some. The sample has around 64,000 clones, around 86% seen once; the top ten hold just under 2%. Sequencing was performed on PBMCs. These receptors all stem from a woman in her twenties or thirties in good health and CMV-seronegative.

The rearrangement uses TRBV19 and TRBJ1-5; TRBD1 might be the D (5 bases). The CDR3 runs 15 residues. Trimming took 4 bases from V and 6 from J, leaving 16 bases between them. Germline lookup yields CDR1 LNHDA and CDR2 SQIVND (reference sequence). The CDR3 reads CASSSGVGAGQPQHF. CDR3 coding DNA: TGTGCCAGTAGTAGCGGGGTAGGGGCTGGTCAGCCCCAGCATTTT.

The rearrangement links TRBV7-8 to TRBJ1-1; 7 positions match TRBD1. Germline V CDR1 and CDR2: SGHVS, FQNEAQ. Trimming cost V 3 bases and J 4 bases; bases outside gene matches: 8. The CDR3 spans 15 residues. The CDR3 DNA reads TGTGCCAGCAGCTTCTACACAGGGGCATCCACTGAAGCTTTCTTT. Translation gives CASSFYTGASTEAFF.

The chain combines TRBV2 with TRBJ2-2, with TRBD2 as a possible D gene (5 bases). The V end lost 4 bases, the J end lost 7 bases, and 16 bases lay between the germline ends. Germline V gene data show CDR1 as SNHLY and CDR2 as FYNNEI. The CDR3 runs 15 residues. The CDR3 loop is CASSGGIIRIGELFF. The CDR3 DNA follows: TGTGCCAGCAGTGGAGGGATAATCCGTATCGGGGAGCTGTTTTTT.

This sequence joins TRBV27 and TRBJ1-6; 8 bases are a match to TRBD1. This CDR3 is 14 amino acids long. Germline V lookup: CDR1 MNHEY, CDR2 SMNVEV (reference sequence). The junction had 10 bases not matched to a gene; V was cut back by 7 bases and J by 11 bases. The CDR3: CASMRTGNSAPLHF. Here the CDR3 DNA reads TGTGCCAGCATGCGGACAGGGAATAGTGCACCCCTCCACTTT.

The chain links TRBV4-2 to TRBJ2-2; possibly TRBD2 for D (5 bases). This CDR3 has 15 amino acids. Trimming stripped 1 base from V and 10 bases from J, with 16 bases between. Germline V CDR1 and CDR2: LGHNA, YNFKEQ. The CDR3 sequence: CASSQALGGGEELFF. The CDR3 nucleotides are TGTGCCAGCAGCCAAGCCCTAGGTGGAGGTGAGGAGCTGTTTTTT.

The chain combines TRBV6-5 with TRBJ2-5, with TRBD2 matching over 12 bases. The J segment lost 6 bases and the V segment lost 4 bases, leaving 6 bases of the junction unmatched. CDR3 length equals 15 residues. Germline CDR1 MNHEY, CDR2 SVGAGI. For the CDR3, the DNA is TGTGCCAGCAGTTCCCTGACTAGCGGGAGAAAGACCCAGTACTTC. Amino acid sequence: CASSSLTSGRKTQYF.

The chain uses TRBV9 and TRBJ2-2, with 10 bases aligning to TRBD2. CDR3 size: 14 residues. The J segment lost 5 bases and the V segment lost 7 bases, leaving 5 bases of the junction unmatched. The germline V gene has CDR1 SGDLS and CDR2 YYNGEE. The CDR3 region is CASGSTSGTGELFF. In DNA, the CDR3 is TGTGCCAGCGGGTCGACTAGCGGGACCGGGGAGCTGTTTTTT.

This chain connects TRBV7-3 to TRBJ2-2; possibly TRBD1 for D (5 bases). Trimming pared 2 bases from V and 8 bases from J, leaving 18 bases between. Germline V CDR1 and CDR2: SGHTA, FQGTGA. The CDR3 loop spans 16 amino acids. The CDR3 spells CASSLAAPDRTGELFF. In DNA, the CDR3 is TGTGCCAGCAGCTTAGCGGCTCCCGACAGAACAGGGGAGCTGTTTTTT.

J is TRBJ2-5 and V is TRBV6-1; 8 bases align to TRBD1. CDR3 size: 13 residues. CDR1 and CDR2 (germline): MNHNS, SASEGT. J lost 5 bases, V lost 6 bases, and 5 bases had no gene match. The DNA of the CDR3 is TGTGCCAGCAGGGCCGGACAGGGTGAGACCCAGTACTTC. This sequence encodes CASRAGQGETQYF.

This chain joins TRBV15 and TRBJ2-7; D is perhaps TRBD2 (6 bases). This CDR3 region has 15 residues. The V gene lost 0 bases and the J gene lost 0 bases, with 9 bases spanning the gap. In germline, CDR1 is LNHNV, CDR2 YYDKDF (reference sequence). The CDR3 protein is CATSREKGLSYEQYF. The CDR3 nucleotides are TGTGCCACCAGCAGAGAGAAGGGACTCTCCTACGAGCAGTACTTC.

V and J are TRBV12-2 and TRBJ1-5; TRBD1, as called in the table, went unchecked against the DNA. TRBV12-2 constitutes a pseudogene. The CDR3 sequence is 18 residues long. The CDR3 bases are TGTGCAAGTCGCTTAGAGGACAGGGGCCCTTCTAGCAATCAGCCCCAGCATTTT. Its translation: CASRLEDRGPSSNQPQHF.

V gene TRBV4-1 combines with J gene TRBJ2-1, with 8 bases that match TRBD1. The CDR3 runs to 15 residues. V lost 4 bases to trimming and J lost 9 bases; unmatched junction nucleotides: 11. CDR1 and CDR2 from the germline V gene are MGHRA and YSYEKL. The CDR3 sequence is CASSPRDRILGEQFF. The CDR3 bases are TGCGCCAGCAGCCCCCGGGACAGGATTCTGGGTGAGCAGTTCTTC.

The chain employs TRBV6-5 and TRBJ1-1; D remains unclear. V was cut by 0 bases and J by 6 bases, with 11 bases left in between. The CDR3 loop spans 14 amino acids. Germline V lookup: CDR1 MNHEY, CDR2 SVGAGI. Written as DNA, the CDR3 is TGTGCCAGCAGTTACTCGATCGGGGTCTCTGAAGCTTTCTTT. It specifies CASSYSIGVSEAFF.

The rearrangement joins TRBV9 to TRBJ1-2; possible D gene TRBD1, 5 bases. The germline CDR1 and CDR2 sequences are SGDLS and YYNGEE. The V end was cut by 4 bases, the J end by 1 base, with 14 bases between. The CDR3 has 15 amino acids. The CDR3 loop reads CASSPGENYNYGYTF. In DNA, the CDR3 is TGTGCCAGCAGCCCGGGGGAAAACTATAACTATGGCTACACCTTC.

V usage is TRBV28 and J usage is TRBJ1-1; 9 nucleotides align to TRBD1. V lost 5 bases and J lost 4; bases outside the gene matches: 8. The V gene's germline CDR1 is MDHEN and CDR2 SYDVKM. This CDR3 has 15 residues. The CDR3 here is CASSMGQGGGTEAFF. DNA for the CDR3: TGTGCCAGCAGTATGGGACAGGGTGGGGGCACTGAAGCTTTCTTT.

The J gene is TRBJ2-7, the V gene TRBV4-1; 10 bases align to TRBD2. The CDR3 is 15 amino acids. The V gene's germline CDR1 is MGHRA and CDR2 YSYEKL. The trim removed 4 bases at V and 5 bases at J, leaving 8 bases unmatched. The CDR3 coding sequence is TGCGCCAGCAGCCGAGAAGCGGGAGGGCCCGACGAGCAGTACTTC. Translating it yields CASSREAGGPDEQYF.

The chain combines TRBV12-5 with TRBJ2-1; TRBD1 agrees at 7 bases. The J segment lost 8 bases and the V segment lost 1 base, leaving 11 bases of the junction unmatched. The germline CDR1 and CDR2 sequences are LGHNT and FRNRAP. The CDR3 has 16 residues. CDR3 in DNA: TGTGCTAGTGGTTTGGCCCCCCGGGACAGCCTCTATGAGCAGTTCTTC. Translation: CASGLAPRDSLYEQFF. Combining the CDR3 with reference TRBV12-5 and TRBJ2-1 gives the whole variable domain DARVTQTPRHKVTEMGQEVTMRCQPILGHNTVFWYRQTMMQGLELLAYFRNRAPLDDSGMPKDRFSAEMPDATLATLKIQPSEPRDSAVYFCASGLAPRDSLYEQFFGPGTRLTVL.

CDR3 in DNA: TGTGCCTGGAGTTCACCCTACCCGGAGCAGTTCTTC. Residues: CAWSSPYPEQFF. The V gene is TRBV30, the J gene TRBJ2-1; no clear D. This CDR3 region has 12 residues. Germline values: CDR1 GTSNPN, CDR2 SVGIG (reference sequence). Deletions cut 2 bases from V and 10 bases from J, with 12 bases between.

This rearrangement joins TRBV18 to TRBJ1-1; 8 bases map to TRBD1. CDR1 is KGHSH, CDR2 LQKENI, per germline. The CDR3 sequence is 15 residues long. V lost 0 bases and J lost 6; bases outside the gene matches: 6. CDR3 nucleotides: TGTGCCAGCTCACCACCGCAAGGACAGGGAGCTGAAGCTTTCTTT. This sequence encodes CASSPPQGQGAEAFF.

This clone turned up a few times. The chain has TRBV7-2 and TRBJ2-5; tentative D call: TRBD1 (5 bases). Germline loops: CDR1 SGHTA, CDR2 FQGNSA. The CDR3 is 13 residues long. V lost 3 bases and J 3 bases, leaving 8 bases between the germline ends. The CDR3 is CASSFQGKETQYF. For the CDR3, the DNA is TGTGCCAGCAGCTTTCAGGGAAAAGAGACCCAGTACTTC.